These 3 T cell receptor beta chains were all obtained from the same sample, sequenced in a study of cytomegalovirus exposure and HLA in healthy donors (dated by TCRdb to 2016 to 2017). Libraries came from the immunoSEQ multiplex PCR assay. For the multiplex PCR, a mixture combining 60 forward primers for TCR Vbeta segments and 13 reverse primers for TCR Jbeta segments was used. TCRdb holds this immuneACCESS table with in-frame rearrangements only. Some clones are missing; in checked studies, unresolved V genes explain under half, and the rest has no known cause. The sample records roughly 120,000 clones, about 81% of which are singletons. The ten largest clones represent 0.9% to 1.2% of the sample. The specimen sequenced was PBMCs. These receptor sequences come from a woman under 40 in good health and CMV-seronegative.

V usage is TRBV5-1 and J usage is TRBJ2-3; TRBD2 matches at 9 bases. CDR3 length: 16 residues. The germline gives CDR1 SGHRS, CDR2 YFSETQ. The trim removed 0 bases at V and 2 bases at J, leaving 4 bases unmatched. The DNA for the CDR3 is TGCGCCAGCAGCTTGGTGGTAGCGGGGGACACAGATACGCAGTATTTT. The encoded protein is CASSLVVAGDTDTQYF.

This clone has just a few counts. The chain couples TRBV7-9 to TRBJ1-2; perhaps TRBD1 as D (6 bases). This CDR3 is built from 15 residues. V gave up 4 bases and J gave up 3 bases, with 15 bases separating them. Per the germline V gene, CDR1 is SEHNR and CDR2 is FQNEAQ (reference sequence). CDR3: CASSSIGGADYGYTF. The CDR3 nucleotides read TGTGCCAGCAGCTCCATTGGGGGGGCGGACTATGGCTACACCTTC.

This clone was detected only a few times. The V call is TRBV5-6, the J call TRBJ1-6, with D perhaps TRBD1 (5 bases). Germline loops: CDR1 SGHDT, CDR2 YYEEEE. V dropped 0 bases and J dropped 6 bases, with 10 bases sitting between them. This CDR3 spans 15 amino acids. In DNA, the CDR3 is TGTGCCAGCAGCTTGGGTGTGGGGCCTAATTCACCCCTCCACTTT. Translation gives CASSLGVGPNSPLHF.